Shown below are 2 T cell receptor beta chains from a single sample sequenced in a study of CD8 T cells in Susac syndrome (dated by TCRdb to the late 2010s). Preparation of the library involved the immunoSEQ multiplex PCR assay. RNA was extracted using the RNeasy kit, and roughly 0.5 to 1 ug of the RNA was reverse transcribed with random hexamers. Using fastp at Q25 and MiXCR, TCRdb reprocessed the public reads and kept productive beta chains. Duplicate CDR3 protein sequences are folded into a single record with the most common DNA and genes. In all, the sample holds under 200,000 distinct CDR3 sequences, and roughly 95% of those were seen once. The top ten constitute around 0.15% of the sample. Sequencing was carried out using CD8+ T cells from PBMCs. Source of these receptors: a human donor with multiple sclerosis.

This chain joins TRBV29-1 and TRBJ2-4; 9 bases match TRBD1. The ends lost 5 bases at V and 6 bases at J; junction bases unmatched: 5. Germline CDR1 SQVTM, CDR2 ANQGSEA. The CDR3 loop spans 13 amino acids. The CDR3 DNA sequence: TGCAGCGTTTTAGGGGGACAGGGAAACATTCAGTACTTC. Encoded protein: CSVLGGQGNIQYF. Full variable domain (remainder filled in from reference TRBV29-1 and TRBJ2-4): SAVISQKPSRDICQRGTSLTIQCQVDSQVTMMFWYRQQPGQSLTLIATANQGSEATYESGFVIDKFPISRPNLTFSTLTVSNMSPEDSSIYLCSVLGGQGNIQYFGAGTRLSVL.

The chain employs TRBV6-6 and TRBJ1-1; 7 nucleotides agree with TRBD1. J gave up 8 bases and V 2 bases, and 14 bases lay outside the gene matches. The CDR3 runs 16 residues. Germline V gene sequence: CDR1 MNHNY, CDR2 SVGAGI (reference sequence). The CDR3 reads CASSYLTGRSVNEAFF. In DNA form, the CDR3 reads TGTGCCAGCAGTTACCTGACAGGGAGAAGCGTAAACGAAGCTTTCTTT.